Reported below is one T cell receptor (beta chain). Original handling: Researchers report that nucleated cell counts were estimated from reference gene primer amplification. Assay used: immunoSEQ multiplex PCR; TCRdb lists only in-frame clones, some missing. The V and J calls and clone size are taken from that table; D and trimming were inferred from the DNA. This sample has roughly 190,000 clones, with approximately 84% found just once. This CDR3 contains 14 residues. V lost 1 base, J lost 0 bases, and 7 bases lay in between. Germline lookup yields CDR1 LGHDT and CDR2 YNNKEL (reference sequence). The data stem from a study of blood T cell repertoires in COVID-19. Turning to the study itself: Some COVID-19 samples were acute and others convalescent; all came from the United States, Italy and Spain. T cells, B-cell-depleted T cells, or PBMCs supplied cDNA or gDNA.

The J gene is TRBJ2-7, the V gene TRBV3-1 (or the pseudogene TRBV3-2); D is ambiguous. This receptor was identified in a woman in her 70s with active or convalescent COVID-19. The sequenced material came from peripheral blood. The CDR3 DNA reads TGTGCCAGCAGCCAAGGACTTCTCTCCTACGAGCAGTACTTC. Translated, it gives CASSQGLLSYEQYF.